This T cell receptor beta chain was found in a study of control samples from healthy donors and cancer patients. Profiled with immunoSEQ multiplex PCR; TCRdb holds only in-frame clones, not every one. The table shows more than 95,000 clones, with under 90% occurring only once. Losses at the gene ends were 0 bases for V and 4 bases for J; bases not matched to a gene: 5. The CDR3 has 16 residues. Germline V gene data show CDR1 as LGHDT and CDR2 as YNNKEL (reference sequence). The sample was blood. The sequence derives from a woman between 45 and 60 years old in good health. This rearrangement joins TRBV3-1 (or the pseudogene TRBV3-2) to TRBJ2-1, with 8 bases lining up with TRBD2. CDR3 sequence (DNA): TGTGCCAGCAGCCAAGATCTTACTAGCGGATACAATGAGCAGTTCTTC. It codes for CASSQDLTSGYNEQFF.